These T cell receptor beta chains were read from a single sample in a study of patients and donors after allogeneic stem cell transplantation. TCRdb independently ran MiXCR on the RT-PCR reads; one entry per CDR3 protein. The table lists 98,000 or so distinct CDR3 sequences, roughly 35% of them singletons. The specimen was blood, either unsorted or a sorted T cell fraction (not recorded which). The receptors come from a human donor who was either an allogeneic HSCT recipient or a stem cell or donor lymphocyte infusion donor (not recorded which). It is not recorded whose cells these are; they may come from a transplant donor. The CDR3 runs from the conserved cysteine through the conserved F or W.

cdr3_length	v_call	j_call	cdr3_aa
13	TRBV5-1	TRBJ1-1	CASSSRTNTEAFF
17	TRBV12-3/TRBV12-4	TRBJ2-1	CASSHPLGAGVNNEQFF
13	TRBV19	TRBJ1-2	CASRTSGTGGYTF
15	TRBV20-1	TRBJ1-5	CSASGGRGVNQPQHF
14	TRBV6-5	TRBJ1-6	CASRLWTENSPLHF
12	TRBV29-1	TRBJ1-1	CSVDHGHTEAFF
15	TRBV29-1	TRBJ2-3	CSVEKLAEGTDTQYF
14	TRBV7-3	TRBJ2-3	CASSLASGTDTQYF
14	TRBV10-3	TRBJ1-6	CAIGGTGVNSPLHF
13	TRBV20-1	TRBJ1-5	CSARDRADQPQHF
13	TRBV28	TRBJ1-1	CASSLNSAFGAFF
13	TRBV20-1	TRBJ2-7	CSATGLAGYEQYF
13	TRBV12-3/TRBV12-4	TRBJ2-1	CASSLVSTSEQFF
15	TRBV15	TRBJ2-1	CATQKGAAEYNEQFF
12	TRBV20-1	TRBJ2-3	CSARGRVDTQYF
16	TRBV20-1	TRBJ1-5	CSARAHGGRSNQPQHF
17	TRBV12-3/TRBV12-4	TRBJ1-2	CASSLRSGPYSGYGYTF
14	TRBV12-3/TRBV12-4	TRBJ1-5	CASSPTEDNQPQHF
17	TRBV4-3	TRBJ1-1	CASSQTRIGRGYTEAFF
14	TRBV27	TRBJ1-2	CASSLSRAGDGYTF
19	TRBV27	TRBJ2-2	CASSFGNPGTSGRVGELFF
16	TRBV18	TRBJ2-1	CASSPIGALSYNEQFF